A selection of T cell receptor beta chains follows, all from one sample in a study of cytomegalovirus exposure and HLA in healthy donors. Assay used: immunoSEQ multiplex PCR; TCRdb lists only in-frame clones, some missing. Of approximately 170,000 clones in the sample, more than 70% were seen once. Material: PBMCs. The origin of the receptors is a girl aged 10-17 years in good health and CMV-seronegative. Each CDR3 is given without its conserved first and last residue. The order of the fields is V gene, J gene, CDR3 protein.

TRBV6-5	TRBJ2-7	ASSFNSAGFYEQY
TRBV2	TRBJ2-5	ASSGFTGVGETQY
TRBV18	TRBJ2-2	ASSPEAGNTGELF
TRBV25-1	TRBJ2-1	ASSHTRRGEQF
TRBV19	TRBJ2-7	ASSIEGGYEQY
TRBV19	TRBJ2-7	ASRGAGNYEQY
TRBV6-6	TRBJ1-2	ASNPGQGDGYT
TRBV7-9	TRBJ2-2	ASSSDWELF
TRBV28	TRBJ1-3	ASFRNTIY
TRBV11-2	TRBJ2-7	ASSLGSSKGHEQY
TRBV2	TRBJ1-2	ASSEAQKRGYT
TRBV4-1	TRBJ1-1	ASSQWVTGNTEAF
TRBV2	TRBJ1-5	ASSVRTGGPTNQPQH
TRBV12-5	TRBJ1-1	ASGLDSGTEAF
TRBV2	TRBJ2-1	ASRGDRGRVDEQF
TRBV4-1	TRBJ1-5	ASSQDPGDQPQH
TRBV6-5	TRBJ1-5	ASSGGGIHNQPQH
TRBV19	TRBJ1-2	ASKVITGYGYT
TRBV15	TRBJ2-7	ATSRGQGLSYEQY
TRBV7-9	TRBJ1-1	ASSLEGGLSTEAF
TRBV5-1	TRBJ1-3	ASSSDYSGNTIY
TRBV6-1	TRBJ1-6	ASSEVGAYNSPLH
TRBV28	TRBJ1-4	ASSFNLRNEKLF
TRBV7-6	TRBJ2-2	ASSTGQGGTGELF
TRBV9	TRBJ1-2	ASSGDRESGYT
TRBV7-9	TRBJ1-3	ASSPRGQGAENTIY
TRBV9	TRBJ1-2	ASSPYVGGYGYT
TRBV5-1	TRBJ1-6	ASSTQGQDTSPLH
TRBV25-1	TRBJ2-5	ASSVPGVLVASGETQY
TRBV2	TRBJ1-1	ASKEGVNTEAF
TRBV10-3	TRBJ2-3	AINRDRYSTDTQY
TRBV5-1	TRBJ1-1	ASSLGVGGGVSEAF
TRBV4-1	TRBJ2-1	ASSQQAGGPHNEQF
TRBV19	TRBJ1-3	ASSMVQGSSGNTIY
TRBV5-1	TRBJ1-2	ASSLETGGYT
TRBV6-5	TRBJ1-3	ASSYSTGSSGNTIY
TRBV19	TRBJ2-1	ATTDSSTYNEQF
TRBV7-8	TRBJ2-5	ASSRIAGLQETQY
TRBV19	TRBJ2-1	ATSGGRTYNEQF
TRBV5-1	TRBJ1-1	ASSTQGLTEAF
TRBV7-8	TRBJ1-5	ASSLLTGLNQPQH
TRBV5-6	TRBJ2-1	ASSSLDRGLAGGRFEQF
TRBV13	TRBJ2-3	ASSPRLAGGQDTQY
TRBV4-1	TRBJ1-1	ASSLTSNNRGEAF
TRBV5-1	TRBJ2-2	ASSYFDINTGELF
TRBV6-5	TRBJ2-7	ASSPGQGRQY
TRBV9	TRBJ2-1	ASSVGTGYNEQF
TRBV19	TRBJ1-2	ASSDRDGYGYT
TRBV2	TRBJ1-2	ASSKDRGKYGYT
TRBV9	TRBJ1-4	ASSVNEGWSDEKLF
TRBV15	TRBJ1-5	ATSRGNRVDQPQH
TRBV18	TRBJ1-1	ASSFSGNEAF
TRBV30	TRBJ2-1	AWDIMWGGGVWDEQF
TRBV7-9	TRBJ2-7	ASSLAGQGAYEQY
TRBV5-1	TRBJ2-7	ASSLTTSGAYEQY
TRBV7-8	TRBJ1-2	ASSFSDSAFYGYT
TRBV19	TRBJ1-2	ASSITGTGVNYGYT
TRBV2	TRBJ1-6	ASRIGPGTGISPLH